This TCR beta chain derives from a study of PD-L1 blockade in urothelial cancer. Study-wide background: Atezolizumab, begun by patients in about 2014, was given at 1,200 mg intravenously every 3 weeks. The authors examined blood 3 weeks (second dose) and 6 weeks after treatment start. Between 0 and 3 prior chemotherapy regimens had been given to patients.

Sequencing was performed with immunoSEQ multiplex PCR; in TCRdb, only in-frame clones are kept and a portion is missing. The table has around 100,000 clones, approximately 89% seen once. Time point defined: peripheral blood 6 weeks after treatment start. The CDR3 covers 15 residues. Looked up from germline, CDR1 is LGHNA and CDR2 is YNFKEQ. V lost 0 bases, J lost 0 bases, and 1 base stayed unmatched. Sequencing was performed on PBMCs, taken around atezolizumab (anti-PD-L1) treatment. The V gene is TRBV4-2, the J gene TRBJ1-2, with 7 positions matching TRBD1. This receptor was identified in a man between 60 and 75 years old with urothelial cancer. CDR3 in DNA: TGTGCCAGCAGCCAAGAGGGGACAGCTAACTATGGCTACACCTTC. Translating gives CASSQEGTANYGYTF.